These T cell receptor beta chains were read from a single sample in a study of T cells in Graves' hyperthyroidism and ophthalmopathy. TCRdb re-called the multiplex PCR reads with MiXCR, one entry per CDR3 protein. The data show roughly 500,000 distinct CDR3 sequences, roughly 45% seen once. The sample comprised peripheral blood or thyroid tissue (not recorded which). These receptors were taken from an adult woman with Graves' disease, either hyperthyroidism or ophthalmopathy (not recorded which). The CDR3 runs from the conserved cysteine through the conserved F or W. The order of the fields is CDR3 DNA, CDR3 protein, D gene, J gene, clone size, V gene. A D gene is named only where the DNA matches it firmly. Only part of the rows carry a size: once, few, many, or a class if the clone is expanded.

CDR3nt: TGTGCCAGCAGCGTCCAGGACAGGGGGCTTTACTACGAGCAGTACTTC
CDR3aa: CASSVQDRGLYYEQYF
d_gene: TRBD1
j_gene: TRBJ2-7
abundance: NA
v_gene: TRBV9

CDR3nt: TGTGCCATCAGGGACGCCCAAGAGACCCAGTACTTC
CDR3aa: CAIRDAQETQYF
d_gene: NA
j_gene: TRBJ2-5
abundance: NA
v_gene: TRBV10-3

CDR3nt: TGTGCCAGCAGTTTCCCGGACAGTTTCGGCCAGCCCCAGCATTTT
CDR3aa: CASSFPDSFGQPQHF
d_gene: NA
j_gene: TRBJ1-5
abundance: NA
v_gene: TRBV28

CDR3nt: TGTGCCAGCAGACCAACAGGGGGAGGAAACACCGGGGAGCTGTTTTTT
CDR3aa: CASRPTGGGNTGELFF
d_gene: TRBD1
j_gene: TRBJ2-2
abundance: few
v_gene: TRBV11-2

CDR3nt: TGCAGCGTTGACCCGGCGGACACTGAAGCTTTCTTT
CDR3aa: CSVDPADTEAFF
d_gene: NA
j_gene: TRBJ1-1
abundance: NA
v_gene: TRBV29-1

CDR3nt: TGCGCCAGCAGCCCGGGGATTGTTCTAGCGGCGAACTACGAGCAGTACTTC
CDR3aa: CASSPGIVLAANYEQYF
d_gene: TRBD2
j_gene: TRBJ2-7
abundance: NA
v_gene: TRBV4-1

CDR3nt: TGCGGTGCGCGAGAAGTGGTTCGGCAGCCCCAGTACTTC
CDR3aa: CGAREVVRQPQYF
d_gene: NA
j_gene: TRBJ2-5
abundance: NA
v_gene: TRBV20-1

CDR3nt: TGTGCCAGCAGCCTCGACAGGAGCTATGGCTACACCTTC
CDR3aa: CASSLDRSYGYTF
d_gene: NA
j_gene: TRBJ1-2
abundance: many
v_gene: TRBV12-3/TRBV12-4

CDR3nt: TGCAGCACACAAGGGGGGGGAGAGCAGTACTTC
CDR3aa: CSTQGGGEQYF
d_gene: NA
j_gene: TRBJ2-7
abundance: NA
v_gene: TRBV29-1

CDR3nt: TGTGCCAGCAGCTTAGCAGCGAGGACAGGGAGCAATCAGCCCCAGCATTTT
CDR3aa: CASSLAARTGSNQPQHF
d_gene: TRBD1
j_gene: TRBJ1-5
abundance: NA
v_gene: TRBV7-2

CDR3nt: TGTGCCATCAGTGTAACAGGGAACACCGGGGAGCCGTTTTTT
CDR3aa: CAISVTGNTGEPFF
d_gene: NA
j_gene: TRBJ2-2
abundance: NA
v_gene: TRBV10-3

CDR3nt: TGTGCCAGCAGCCGGACAGGGGGCGGCCACTATGGCTACACCTTC
CDR3aa: CASSRTGGGHYGYTF
d_gene: TRBD1
j_gene: TRBJ1-2
abundance: NA
v_gene: TRBV7-9

CDR3nt: TGTGCCAGCAGCCCATCTGGGTACAATTCACCCCTCCACTTT
CDR3aa: CASSPSGYNSPLHF
d_gene: NA
j_gene: TRBJ1-6
abundance: once
v_gene: TRBV7-9

CDR3nt: TGTGCCAGCAGTGAGGCTGCCTTCTCTGTAAACACCATATATTTT
CDR3aa: CASSEAAFSVNTIYF
d_gene: NA
j_gene: TRBJ1-3
abundance: NA
v_gene: TRBV2

CDR3nt: TGCAGCGTTACTGACAGGGATTTCTATGGCTACACCTTC
CDR3aa: CSVTDRDFYGYTF
d_gene: TRBD1
j_gene: TRBJ1-2
abundance: NA
v_gene: TRBV29-1

CDR3nt: TGTGCCATTGGAGGCGGACGATCTATCTATGGCTACACCTTC
CDR3aa: CAIGGGRSIYGYTF
d_gene: NA
j_gene: TRBJ1-2
abundance: NA
v_gene: TRBV19

CDR3nt: TGTGCCATCAGTGAGTCCCCTGGGGGCGGCGGTGAAGCTTTCTTT
CDR3aa: CAISESPGGGGEAFF
d_gene: NA
j_gene: TRBJ1-1
abundance: NA
v_gene: TRBV10-3

CDR3nt: TGTGCCAGCAGTCCTCCGTGGACAGGCTTCACTGGGGCCAACGTCCTGACTTTC
CDR3aa: CASSPPWTGFTGANVLTF
d_gene: TRBD1
j_gene: TRBJ2-6
abundance: NA
v_gene: TRBV11-2

CDR3nt: TGTGCCAGCAGCCGGGGGGGGAACACCGGAGAGACCCAGTACTTC
CDR3aa: CASSRGGNTGETQYF
d_gene: TRBD2
j_gene: TRBJ2-5
abundance: once
v_gene: TRBV5-1

CDR3nt: TGTGCCAGCAGGGAAGGGAGGATACCTAATTCACCCCTCCACTTT
CDR3aa: CASREGRIPNSPLHF
d_gene: NA
j_gene: TRBJ1-6
abundance: NA
v_gene: TRBV7-9

CDR3nt: TGCGCCAGCAGCCAGGGACTAGCGGGCCTCTCCTACGAGCAGTACTTC
CDR3aa: CASSQGLAGLSYEQYF
d_gene: TRBD2
j_gene: TRBJ2-7
abundance: NA
v_gene: TRBV4-1

CDR3nt: TGTGCCAGCAGCTTGGCCGGGGGGGCGGGTCAGCCCCAGCATTTT
CDR3aa: CASSLAGGAGQPQHF
d_gene: NA
j_gene: TRBJ1-5
abundance: many
v_gene: TRBV5-6

CDR3nt: TGCAGCGCTAGCGGGAGGGAGACCATACAAGAGACCCAGTACTTC
CDR3aa: CSASGRETIQETQYF
d_gene: TRBD2
j_gene: TRBJ2-5
abundance: many
v_gene: TRBV29-1

CDR3nt: TGTGCCTGGAGCGGGCAACAAAATGAAAAACTGTTTTTT
CDR3aa: CAWSGQQNEKLFF
d_gene: NA
j_gene: TRBJ1-4
abundance: NA
v_gene: TRBV30

CDR3nt: TGTGCCAGCAGTGAAGGGGAAGGGGGCACAGATACGCAGTATTTT
CDR3aa: CASSEGEGGTDTQYF
d_gene: NA
j_gene: TRBJ2-3
abundance: many
v_gene: TRBV6-4

CDR3nt: TGTGCCACCAGCAGAGATAGCGGGAACACTGAAGCTTTCTTT
CDR3aa: CATSRDSGNTEAFF
d_gene: NA
j_gene: TRBJ1-1
abundance: many
v_gene: TRBV15

CDR3nt: TGTGCTAGTGGACCTTCAGGGACGGAGACCCAGTACTTC
CDR3aa: CASGPSGTETQYF
d_gene: NA
j_gene: TRBJ2-5
abundance: many
v_gene: TRBV12-5

CDR3nt: TGTGCCAGCAGGAACACGGGGACAGGGGAGAACACTGAAGCTTTCTTT
CDR3aa: CASRNTGTGENTEAFF
d_gene: TRBD1
j_gene: TRBJ1-1
abundance: many
v_gene: TRBV7-9

CDR3nt: TGCAGTGCTTGGGACCGATACGAGCAGTACTTC
CDR3aa: CSAWDRYEQYF
d_gene: NA
j_gene: TRBJ2-7
abundance: many
v_gene: TRBV20-1

CDR3nt: TGTGCCAGCAGCTTGTGGGCGGGGGCTGGGGCCAACGTCCTGACTTTC
CDR3aa: CASSLWAGAGANVLTF
d_gene: TRBD2
j_gene: TRBJ2-6
abundance: few
v_gene: TRBV5-5

CDR3nt: TGTGCCAGCTCTCGACGGAACTCTGGGGCCAACGTCCTGACTTTC
CDR3aa: CASSRRNSGANVLTF
d_gene: NA
j_gene: TRBJ2-6
abundance: few
v_gene: TRBV2

CDR3nt: TGTGCCAGCAGCCCCCTGCGGACAGGGGCCTCTGGGGCCAACGTCCTGACTTTC
CDR3aa: CASSPLRTGASGANVLTF
d_gene: TRBD1
j_gene: TRBJ2-6
abundance: many
v_gene: TRBV7-2

CDR3nt: TGCAGTGCTAGCGGTGGAATGAACACTGAAGCTTTCTTT
CDR3aa: CSASGGMNTEAFF
d_gene: NA
j_gene: TRBJ1-1
abundance: many
v_gene: TRBV20-1

CDR3nt: TGCAGTGCGGCCAGCTACTATGGCTACACCTTATATTTT
CDR3aa: CSAASYYGYTLYF
d_gene: NA
j_gene: TRBJ1-3
abundance: NA
v_gene: TRBV20-1

CDR3nt: TGCAGTGCTAGAAAGGGGGGCGGTGGTACTGAAGCTTTCTTT
CDR3aa: CSARKGGGGTEAFF
d_gene: NA
j_gene: TRBJ1-1
abundance: many
v_gene: TRBV20-1

CDR3nt: TGTGCCAGCAAAGGACAGGGGAGCTCCTACGAGCAGTACTTC
CDR3aa: CASKGQGSSYEQYF
d_gene: TRBD1
j_gene: TRBJ2-7
abundance: NA
v_gene: TRBV2

CDR3nt: TGTGCCAGCAGCTTAACCTACGAGCAGTACTTC
CDR3aa: CASSLTYEQYF
d_gene: NA
j_gene: TRBJ2-7
abundance: many
v_gene: TRBV7-2

CDR3nt: TGTGCCAGCAGGGAGACAGGGAGAAATGAAAAACTGTTTTTT
CDR3aa: CASRETGRNEKLFF
d_gene: TRBD1
j_gene: TRBJ1-4
abundance: NA
v_gene: TRBV25-1

CDR3nt: TGCAGCGTCAGACTAGCGGGAGAAGAGACCCAGTACTTC
CDR3aa: CSVRLAGEETQYF
d_gene: TRBD2
j_gene: TRBJ2-5
abundance: NA
v_gene: TRBV29-1

CDR3nt: TGTGCCAGCAGCTTAGGGTCGGGCACTGGAAACACCATATATTTT
CDR3aa: CASSLGSGTGNTIYF
d_gene: NA
j_gene: TRBJ1-3
abundance: NA
v_gene: TRBV7-8

CDR3nt: TGTGCCAGCAGCCAAGGGTACCCCTACGAGCAGTACTTC
CDR3aa: CASSQGYPYEQYF
d_gene: NA
j_gene: TRBJ2-7
abundance: NA
v_gene: TRBV7-9

CDR3nt: TGCAGCGCGACCCGGCAAGGGACTGAAGCTTTCTTT
CDR3aa: CSATRQGTEAFF
d_gene: NA
j_gene: TRBJ1-1
abundance: many
v_gene: TRBV20-1

CDR3nt: TGTGCCAGCAGTGACAAGGGAACAACTAATGAAAAACTGTTTTTT
CDR3aa: CASSDKGTTNEKLFF
d_gene: NA
j_gene: TRBJ1-4
abundance: NA
v_gene: TRBV2

CDR3nt: TGTGCCAGCAGCTCAGGACACCCTTATCAGCCCCAGCATTTT
CDR3aa: CASSSGHPYQPQHF
d_gene: NA
j_gene: TRBJ1-5
abundance: many
v_gene: TRBV7-2

CDR3nt: TGCGCCAGCAGCTCCCAGGGGGCGGAAGCTTTCTTT
CDR3aa: CASSSQGAEAFF
d_gene: TRBD1
j_gene: TRBJ1-1
abundance: NA
v_gene: TRBV5-1

CDR3nt: TGTGCCAGCAGCTCAGGGGGCGCAATAGATGGAAACACCATATATTTT
CDR3aa: CASSSGGAIDGNTIYF
d_gene: TRBD1
j_gene: TRBJ1-3
abundance: NA
v_gene: TRBV6-6

CDR3nt: TGCGCCAGCAGCCCGGGGACAGGGCAGGGTCTCACTGAAGCTTTCTTT
CDR3aa: CASSPGTGQGLTEAFF
d_gene: TRBD1
j_gene: TRBJ1-1
abundance: NA
v_gene: TRBV5-1

CDR3nt: TGTGCCATCAGCTCCGGGACAGCCAATTCACCCCTCCACTTT
CDR3aa: CAISSGTANSPLHF
d_gene: TRBD1
j_gene: TRBJ1-6
abundance: NA
v_gene: TRBV10-3

CDR3nt: TGCAGCGTTGAAGACAGGGGATCCAATGAGCAGTTCTTC
CDR3aa: CSVEDRGSNEQFF
d_gene: NA
j_gene: TRBJ2-1
abundance: few
v_gene: TRBV29-1

CDR3nt: TGTGCCAGCAGCATGACAGGGGGCCGAGATCAGCCCCAGCATTTT
CDR3aa: CASSMTGGRDQPQHF
d_gene: TRBD1
j_gene: TRBJ1-5
abundance: many
v_gene: TRBV5-8

CDR3nt: TGCGCCAGCAGCCGTTCGGGTAGTTTGAACACTGAAGCTTTCTTT
CDR3aa: CASSRSGSLNTEAFF
d_gene: NA
j_gene: TRBJ1-1
abundance: many
v_gene: TRBV5-1

CDR3nt: TGCAGTGCTAGTCTCCGGGACAGGGGAAGAAGAATCGGCAATCAGCCCCAGCATTTT
CDR3aa: CSASLRDRGRRIGNQPQHF
d_gene: TRBD1
j_gene: TRBJ1-5
abundance: NA
v_gene: TRBV20-1

CDR3nt: TGTGCCAGCCGGGGACAGATCTACGAGCAGTACTTC
CDR3aa: CASRGQIYEQYF
d_gene: TRBD1
j_gene: TRBJ2-7
abundance: NA
v_gene: TRBV2